A selection of T cell receptor beta chains follows, all from one sample in a study of CD8 T cells in Susac syndrome. TCRdb reanalysed the immunoSEQ multiplex PCR reads using MiXCR and keeps one entry per CDR3 protein. There are about 120,000 distinct CDR3 sequences in the sample; 90% to 95% occur only once, and just over 0.095% lies in the top ten. Sequencing input: CD4+ T cells from PBMCs. The receptors here all came from a human donor in good health. Each CDR3 is given with its conserved first and last residue. Each record gives: clone size, D gene, J gene, V gene, CDR3 DNA, CDR3 protein. D genes are given only for firm matches. Clone size is shown for a subset of rows, as once, few, many or a class of expanded clone.

few	.	TRBJ2-7	TRBV29-1	TGCAGCGTCTCCCGGGGACCGACCGGGTACGAGCAGTACTTC	CSVSRGPTGYEQYF
.	.	TRBJ1-1	TRBV28	TGTGCCAGCACCCCGGGGGGACCCCCGAACACTGAAGCTTTCTTT	CASTPGGPPNTEAFF
.	.	TRBJ2-7	TRBV3-1	TGTGCCAGCAGCCAAGATGCTAGCGAGCAGTACTTC	CASSQDASEQYF
.	.	TRBJ2-1	TRBV7-2	TGTGCCAGCAGCTTAAACCCGAGCTCCTACAATGAGCAGTTCTTC	CASSLNPSSYNEQFF
.	.	TRBJ1-6	TRBV27	TGTGCCAGCAGTCGGAACGATCTTAATTCACCCCTCCACTTT	CASSRNDLNSPLHF
.	TRBD1	TRBJ1-5	TRBV29-1	TGCAGCGTTGAAGGGGGGACAGGGGCGCCCCAGCATTTT	CSVEGGTGAPQHF
.	.	TRBJ1-1	TRBV18	TGTGCCAGCTCACCCCGAGAGATGAACACTGAAGCTTTCTTT	CASSPREMNTEAFF
.	.	TRBJ2-7	TRBV6-1	TGTGCCAGCAGATTACGACTGGAAGCCTACGAGCAGTACTTC	CASRLRLEAYEQYF
few	.	TRBJ2-5	TRBV2	TGTGCCAGCCGGGGAGACCAAGAGACCCAGTACTTC	CASRGDQETQYF
.	TRBD1	TRBJ1-3	TRBV12-3/TRBV12-4	TGTGCCAGCAGTTTAGCGTTGATACGGAAGACAGGGGCAAGAGGAAACACCATATATTTT	CASSLALIRKTGARGNTIYF
.	.	TRBJ1-5	TRBV21-1	TGTGCCAGCAGCAAAATTATTGGGGAGGGGGCCTCAGGTCAGCCCCAGCATTTT	CASSKIIGEGASGQPQHF
.	.	TRBJ2-1	TRBV30	TGTGCCTGGAGTGCCTCCTACAATGAGCAGTTCTTC	CAWSASYNEQFF
.	.	TRBJ1-6	TRBV30	TGTGCCTGGAGTTCGGACTCAAATTCACCCCTCCACTTT	CAWSSDSNSPLHF
.	TRBD1	TRBJ2-2	TRBV12-3/TRBV12-4	TGTGCCAGCAGTTCTAGGACAGGGAAAAACACCGGGGAGCTGTTTTTT	CASSSRTGKNTGELFF
.	TRBD2	TRBJ2-3	TRBV6-5	TGTGCCAGCAGGATAGCGGGGAGCACAGATACGCAGTATTTT	CASRIAGSTDTQYF
.	TRBD2	TRBJ2-5	TRBV27	TGTGCCAGCAGCCGACCGAGCGGGAGTGGCGGAGAGACCCAGTACTTC	CASSRPSGSGGETQYF
.	.	TRBJ2-2	TRBV4-2	TGTGCCAGCAGCCAAGAGCGGGGGCAGACCGGGGAGCTGTTTTTT	CASSQERGQTGELFF
.	TRBD2	TRBJ2-7	TRBV25-1	TGTGCCAGCGCGTACGGACTAGGCACCTACGAGCAGTACTTC	CASAYGLGTYEQYF
.	TRBD2	TRBJ2-1	TRBV30	TGTGCCCGGACTAGTCTCGATGAGCAGTTCTTC	CARTSLDEQFF
once	.	TRBJ2-1	TRBV9	TGTGCCAGCAGCGTAGAGGTCCACCCCTACAATGAGCAGTTCTTC	CASSVEVHPYNEQFF
.	.	TRBJ2-5	TRBV3-1	TGTGCCAGCAGCCTTCAGACAGTACCACAAGAGACCCAGTACTTC	CASSLQTVPQETQYF
.	.	TRBJ2-7	TRBV3-1	TGTGCCAGCAGCCTAATCGCTGGCAGGGGAAGCTCCTACGAGCAGTACTTC	CASSLIAGRGSSYEQYF
.	TRBD1	TRBJ1-2	TRBV6-2/TRBV6-3	TGTGCCAGCAGACGACAGGGGAATAACTATGGCTACACCTTC	CASRRQGNNYGYTF
.	.	TRBJ2-1	TRBV1	TGCACCAGCAGCCAACTAGCGTATTCAACCTACAATGAGCAGTTCTTC	CTSSQLAYSTYNEQFF
.	.	TRBJ2-4	TRBV7-2	TGTGCCAGCAGCCCAGGAGGGAGTTCCAAAAACATTCAGTACTTC	CASSPGGSSKNIQYF
once	TRBD2	TRBJ2-1	TRBV30	TGTGCCTGGAGTGCGGGACTAGGTGGTGAGCAGTTCTTC	CAWSAGLGGEQFF
.	.	TRBJ1-1	TRBV12-3/TRBV12-4	TGTGCCAGCATCTACCGGGGATCGAACACTGAAGCTTTCTTT	CASIYRGSNTEAFF
.	TRBD2	TRBJ2-7	TRBV9	TGTGCCAGCAGCGTAGGGACAGCGGGAGAATACGAGCAGTACTTC	CASSVGTAGEYEQYF
once	.	TRBJ2-1	TRBV30	TGTGCCTGGAGGGAGGCGGGACCCTACAATGAGCAGTTCTTC	CAWREAGPYNEQFF
.	TRBD1	TRBJ2-6	TRBV19	TGTGCCAGTAGTCCCCGGACAGGTCCTGGCTCTGGGGCCAACGTCCTGACTTTC	CASSPRTGPGSGANVLTF
.	.	TRBJ1-2	TRBV6-6	TGTGCCAGCAGCCCAGGGAACTATAACTATGGCTACACCTTC	CASSPGNYNYGYTF
.	TRBD1	TRBJ1-1	TRBV14	TGTGCCAGCAGCCAAGAAGGGACAGGGGCCTTGGGCACTGAAGCTTTCTTT	CASSQEGTGALGTEAFF
once	.	TRBJ1-1	TRBV18	TGTGCCAGCTCTCCCGAGGCGCGGTTCGGCGGAGCTTTCTTT	CASSPEARFGGAFF
.	.	TRBJ2-3	TRBV9	TGTGCCAGCAGCGTAGTGGCCCTTCCAGATACGCAGTATTTT	CASSVVALPDTQYF
.	TRBD1	TRBJ2-1	TRBV19	TGTGCCAGTACCGAACGGGGACAGATCTACAATGAGCAGTTCTTC	CASTERGQIYNEQFF
.	.	TRBJ2-6	TRBV12-3/TRBV12-4	TGTGCCAGCAGGACCTGGGGGTCTGGGGCCAACGTCCTGACTTTC	CASRTWGSGANVLTF
.	.	TRBJ2-5	TRBV3-1	TGTGCCAGCAGCCAAGTTGTGACCGGGGAAGAGACCCAGTACTTC	CASSQVVTGEETQYF